Listed below are T cell receptor beta chains from one sample, sequenced in a study of shared clonotypes between healthy human individuals. Only in-frame clones appear in the TCRdb table, and some are missing; sequencing was by immunoSEQ multiplex PCR. The table shows over a million clones, with approximately 97% occurring only once. What was sequenced was naive CD4+ T cells sorted from blood. Source of these receptors: a man aged 30 to 45 in good health. The CDR3 runs from the conserved cysteine through the conserved F or W.

cdr3_aa	v_call	j_call
CASSEYRDPSEQYF	TRBV2	TRBJ2-7
CASSLAGVSGEQYF	TRBV27	TRBJ2-7
CATEAQGYTQYF	TRBV19	TRBJ2-3
CASSLRAWTFQETQYF	TRBV28	TRBJ2-5
CASSETSGNRSYEQYF	TRBV4-3	TRBJ2-7
CASSPGGANVLTF	TRBV5-1	TRBJ2-6
CASSSRLDYEQYF	TRBV6-1	TRBJ2-7
CASSAPGQMNTGELFF	TRBV10-1	TRBJ2-2
CASSLALTGGRGYTF	TRBV5-4	TRBJ1-2
CASSSQGFGYEQYF	TRBV5-1	TRBJ2-7
CASSRTPGQKGTEAFF	TRBV19	TRBJ1-1
CASSPGTSGRVETQYF	TRBV25-1	TRBJ2-5
CASSFVAGELFF	TRBV7-6	TRBJ2-2
CASAQTGYGEKLFF	TRBV2	TRBJ1-4
CASSQTGIGQPQHF	TRBV7-9	TRBJ1-5
CASSRDSSGANVLTF	TRBV18	TRBJ2-6
CASSPLGQGLFSYEQYF	TRBV18	TRBJ2-7
CAWSVVSSRSASLYNEQFF	TRBV30	TRBJ2-1
CASSLARAVTDTQYF	TRBV7-9	TRBJ2-3
CASSLGDRGLENEQFF	TRBV7-9	TRBJ2-1
CASSRDFFTGELFF	TRBV7-2	TRBJ2-2
CATSRGEFTGTEGFSDTQYF	TRBV15	TRBJ2-3
CASSYQGLLNTEAFF	TRBV7-9	TRBJ1-1
CASMGEKLFF	TRBV2	TRBJ1-4
CASSSGLQETQYF	TRBV5-4	TRBJ2-5
CASSPRGVQPQHF	TRBV19	TRBJ1-5
CASSKRLAGGSSYNEQFF	TRBV5-1	TRBJ2-1
CSVRIAGTQNTEAFF	TRBV29-1	TRBJ1-1
CASSYELSQGETQYF	TRBV6-6	TRBJ2-5
CASTSGLAGPGGEQYF	TRBV27	TRBJ2-7
CSVGGRVSDTQYF	TRBV29-1	TRBJ2-3
CAAAGARPRNEQFF	TRBV28	TRBJ2-1
CASSDQASGRVSGNEQFF	TRBV10-2	TRBJ2-1
CSGTSGTETQYF	TRBV29-1	TRBJ2-5
CASSFSAASGRAKNIQYF	TRBV7-2	TRBJ2-4
CATSRASGNHNEQFF	TRBV15	TRBJ2-1
CASSHGTSGYNEQFF	TRBV6-5	TRBJ2-1
CASSPRVGTYNEQFF	TRBV18	TRBJ2-1
CASSLISVSSGRNYEQYF	TRBV7-2	TRBJ2-7
CASSETLAVSYNEQFF	TRBV2	TRBJ2-1
CASSIRTGWYEQYF	TRBV27	TRBJ2-7
CASSLPTGYSQPQHF	TRBV28	TRBJ1-5
CASSFEGSGANVLTF	TRBV7-3	TRBJ2-6
CASRPGGRPEAFF	TRBV5-1	TRBJ1-1
CAISDSVGFASYEQYF	TRBV10-3	TRBJ2-7
CASSPMDRAYNEQFF	TRBV4-3	TRBJ2-1
CASSQLGFGSGNTIYF	TRBV28	TRBJ1-3